This entry lists 19 T cell receptor beta chains sequenced from one sample in a study of Ad26.COV2.S vaccination and SARS-CoV-2 variants. TCRdb's table, derived via immunoSEQ multiplex PCR, lists solely in-frame clones and lacks some. The sample lists some 340,000 clones; 70% to 90% were seen once. Treatment noted: roughly 20 received Ad26.COV2.S at low or high dose, single or two shots; 5 received placebo; per-sample allocation not given. The samples were gathered on day 63 after the first injection of vaccine or placebo. The source was peripheral blood, collected in a trial of Ad26.COV2.S vaccine versus placebo. The source is a person aged 18-65 years who received the Ad26.COV2.S COVID-19 vaccine or a placebo.

Details on this clone: Other DNA sequences of this sample code for an identical CDR3. The V and J genes are TRBV12-5 and TRBJ2-2; no firm D call. CDR3 length equals 14 residues. V was cut by 0 bases and J by 0 bases, with 2 bases left in between. CDR1 is LGHNT, CDR2 FRNRAP, per germline. CDR3 DNA: TGTGCTAGTGGTTTGGTACCGAACACCGGGGAGCTGTTTTTT. Its protein is CASGLVPNTGELFF.

The V call is TRBV5-7, the J call TRBJ2-7; 9 bases line up with TRBD1. TRBV5-7 is recorded as an ORF, its role being uncertain. This CDR3 spans 13 amino acids. J lost 4 bases, V lost 4 bases, and 3 bases had no gene match. For the CDR3, the DNA is TGTGCCAGCAGCCGGGACAGGGTGTACGAGCAGTACTTC. Its translation is CASSRDRVYEQYF.

This clone showed up just once. The chain links TRBV5-4 to TRBJ1-4; D not certain. The CDR3 consists of 14 residues. Trimming shortened V by 4 bases and J by 1 base, and 8 bases separated the two germline ends. Germline CDR1 SGHNT, CDR2 YYREEE (reference sequence). CDR3 in amino acids: CASSPRGTNEKLFF. The CDR3 region has the DNA TGTGCCAGCAGCCCCCGAGGAACTAATGAAAAACTGTTTTTT.

The rearrangement joins TRBV5-1 to TRBJ2-1; 10 bases align to TRBD2. This CDR3 spans 16 amino acids. V lost 4 bases and J lost 7; bases outside the gene matches: 11. The germline V gene has CDR1 SGHRS and CDR2 YFSETQ. CDR3 region: CASSSGSLAGVNEQFF. The CDR3 DNA follows: TGCGCCAGCAGCAGCGGAAGCCTAGCGGGGGTTAATGAGCAGTTCTTC.

The V gene is TRBV29-1, the J gene TRBJ2-1, with D unclear. CDR1 is SQVTM and CDR2 is ANQGSEA in the germline V gene. Trimming removed 5 bases at V and 7 bases at J, with 12 bases between. The CDR3 extends over 12 amino acids. The CDR3: CSVRDGRNEQFF. In DNA form, the CDR3 reads TGCAGCGTTCGAGACGGTAGAAATGAGCAGTTCTTC.

The rearrangement joins TRBV4-1 to TRBJ1-1; D is unresolved. Trimming cost V 4 bases and J 2 bases, with 17 bases left between them. The CDR3 has 16 amino acids. Germline-derived CDR1 and CDR2 are MGHRA and YSYEKL. This chain's CDR3 is CASSPPLVGGNTEAFF. CDR3 bases: TGCGCCAGCAGCCCTCCTCTGGTCGGTGGTAACACTGAAGCTTTCTTT.

The rearrangement uses TRBV5-6 and TRBJ1-2; TRBD1 agrees at 7 bases. Looked up from germline, CDR1 is SGHDT and CDR2 is YYEEEE. CDR3 length: 13 amino acids. J lost 8 bases, V lost 4 bases, and 8 bases had no gene match. The CDR3 DNA reads TGTGCCAGCAGCACGGCGACAGGGTACGGCTACACCTTC. It is translated as CASSTATGYGYTF.

The V call is TRBV7-9, the J call TRBJ2-1; 12 bases match TRBD2. The CDR3 sequence is 15 residues long. Trimming took 6 bases from V and 11 from J; bases not matched to a gene: 11. Germline V gives CDR1 SEHNR, CDR2 FQNEAQ (reference sequence). The CDR3 DNA reads as TGTGCCAGCAGTCCCCCGGGGCTAGCGGGGGGGAAGCAGTTCTTC. Its protein product is CASSPPGLAGGKQFF.

The sample holds a few counts of this clone. The rearrangement uses TRBV3-1 (or the pseudogene TRBV3-2) and TRBJ1-5, with unresolved D. Germline V lookup: CDR1 LGHDT, CDR2 YNNKEL (reference sequence). This CDR3 contains 15 residues. V dropped 1 base and J dropped 1 base, with 8 bases sitting between them. CDR3 residues: CASSQGVESNQPQHF. The CDR3 coding sequence is TGTGCCAGCAGCCAAGGGGTTGAGAGCAATCAGCCCCAGCATTTT.

V usage is TRBV4-3 and J usage is TRBJ2-7; 7 nucleotides match TRBD1. The CDR3 contains 15 residues. CDR1 is LGHNA and CDR2 is YSLEER in the germline V gene. Germline trimming cut 0 bases from V and 3 bases from J; bases unmatched to any gene: 5. The CDR3 here is CASSQDKAGGYEQYF. Here the CDR3 DNA reads TGCGCCAGCAGCCAAGATAAGGCAGGGGGCTACGAGCAGTACTTC.

V gene TRBV3-1 (or the pseudogene TRBV3-2) combines with J gene TRBJ2-7, with D perhaps TRBD2 (6 bases). Between the trimmed V and J ends, which lost 2 bases and 4 bases, there was a span of 12 bases. Germline-derived CDR1 and CDR2 are LGHDT and YNNKEL (reference sequence). This CDR3 is built from 14 residues. The CDR3 DNA sequence: TGTGCCAGCAGCCAACGGGGGAACCAATACGAGCAGTACTTC. This codes for CASSQRGNQYEQYF.

The V gene is TRBV5-1, the J gene TRBJ1-1; TRBD1 might be the D (5 bases). CDR1 and CDR2 (germline): SGHRS, YFSETQ. The CDR3 loop spans 15 amino acids. Trimming removed 0 bases at V and 5 bases at J, with 14 bases between. CDR3 sequence: CASSLGSRRGTEAFF. Here the CDR3 DNA reads TGCGCCAGCAGCTTGGGGTCCAGGAGGGGTACTGAAGCTTTCTTT.

The chain employs TRBV27 and TRBJ2-3; tentatively, D is TRBD1 or TRBD2 (6 bases each). The CDR3 is 14 amino acids. Trimming removed 3 bases from V and 3 bases from J, with 10 bases in between. Germline values: CDR1 MNHEY, CDR2 SMNVEV (reference sequence). CDR3 sequence reads: CASSFPGATDTQYF. CDR3 bases: TGTGCCAGCAGTTTTCCGGGGGCGACAGATACGCAGTATTTT.

This chain uses TRBV9 with TRBJ2-1; D call uncertain. V lost 0 bases, J lost 4 bases, and 14 bases lay in between. This CDR3 spans 16 amino acids. Germline V gives CDR1 SGDLS, CDR2 YYNGEE. The CDR3 sequence is CASSVAVPPLYNEQFF. The CDR3 DNA reads TGTGCCAGCAGCGTAGCGGTACCCCCCTTATACAATGAGCAGTTCTTC.

Remarks on this clone: Other DNA sequences within the sample encode an identical CDR3. The V gene is TRBV5-1, the J gene TRBJ2-3; 7 bases are a match to TRBD1. The CDR3 runs 14 residues. J lost 2 bases, V lost 5 bases, and 5 bases had no gene match. Looked up from germline, CDR1 is SGHRS and CDR2 is YFSETQ. The CDR3 spells CASSSGTVTDTQYF. For the CDR3, the DNA is TGCGCCAGCAGTTCCGGGACAGTCACAGATACGCAGTATTTT.

The rearrangement links TRBV18 to TRBJ2-4; D may match TRBD1 or TRBD2 (5 bases each). The CDR3 is made up of 16 amino acids. Germline CDR1 KGHSH, CDR2 LQKENI. Trimming removed 4 bases at V and 0 bases at J, with 13 bases between. The CDR3 DNA reads as TGTGCCAGCTCACTAAGCCCGGGGCTAGCCAAAAACATTCAGTACTTC. Its translation: CASSLSPGLAKNIQYF.

The rearrangement joins TRBV15 to TRBJ2-2, with D perhaps matching TRBD1 or TRBD2 (5 bases each). CDR3 length: 15 residues. The germline gives CDR1 LNHNV, CDR2 YYDKDF (reference sequence). V shed 5 bases and J shed 1 base, with 11 bases lying between them. CDR3 coding DNA: TGTGCCACCAGCGCCGGGACCGTGAACACCGGGGAGCTGTTTTTT. It translates to CATSAGTVNTGELFF. Supplemented by reference TRBV15 and TRBJ2-2, the full variable domain reads DAMVIQNPRYQVTQFGKPVTLSCSQTLNHNVMYWYQQKSSQAPKLLFHYYDKDFNNEADTPDNFQSRRPNTSFCFLDIRSPGLGDTAMYLCATSAGTVNTGELFFGEGSRLTVL.

This rearrangement joins TRBV3-1 (or the pseudogene TRBV3-2) to TRBJ2-7, with 10 positions matching TRBD2. The CDR3 runs 15 residues. Unmatched junction bases numbered 5, after V lost 4 bases and J lost 2 bases. CDR1 and CDR2 (germline): LGHDT, YNNKEL (reference sequence). The CDR3 region has the DNA TGTGCCAGCAGCCTTCGGAGCGGGGGGGCCTACGAGCAGTACTTC. Its protein product is CASSLRSGGAYEQYF.

This chain joins TRBV10-3 and TRBJ2-1, with D perhaps TRBD1 (7 bases). Germline V lookup: CDR1 ENHRY, CDR2 SYGVKD. The CDR3 totals 15 residues. The ends were cut back, 0 bases at V and 7 bases at J, with 13 bases in the middle. The CDR3 region is CAISESRRGRNEQFF. The DNA for the CDR3 is TGTGCCATCAGTGAGTCTAGGAGGGGGCGGAATGAGCAGTTCTTC.